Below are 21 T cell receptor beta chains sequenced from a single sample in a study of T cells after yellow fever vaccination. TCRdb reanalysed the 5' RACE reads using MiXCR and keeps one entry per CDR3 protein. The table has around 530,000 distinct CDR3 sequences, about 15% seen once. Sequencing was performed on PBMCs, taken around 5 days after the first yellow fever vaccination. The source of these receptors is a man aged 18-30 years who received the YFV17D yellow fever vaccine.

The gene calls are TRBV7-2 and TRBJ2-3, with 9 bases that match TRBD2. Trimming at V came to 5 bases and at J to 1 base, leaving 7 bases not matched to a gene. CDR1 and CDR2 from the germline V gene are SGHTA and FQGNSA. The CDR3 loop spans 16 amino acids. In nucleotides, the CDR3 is TGTGCCAGCAGCGCCGCGTCTAGCGGGGGCACAGATACGCAGTATTTT. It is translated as CASSAASSGGTDTQYF.

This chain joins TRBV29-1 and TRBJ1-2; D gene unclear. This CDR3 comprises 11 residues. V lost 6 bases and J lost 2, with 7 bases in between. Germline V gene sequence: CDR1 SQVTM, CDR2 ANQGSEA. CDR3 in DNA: TGCAGCGTGGCCGAGAACTATGGCTACACCTTC. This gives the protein CSVAENYGYTF.

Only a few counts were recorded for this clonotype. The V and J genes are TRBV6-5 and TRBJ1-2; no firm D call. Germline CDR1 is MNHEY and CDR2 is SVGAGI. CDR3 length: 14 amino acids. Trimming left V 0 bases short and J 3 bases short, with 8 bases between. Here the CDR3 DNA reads TGTGCCAGCAGTTACTCTTCCGAAGACTATGGCTACACCTTC. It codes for CASSYSSEDYGYTF.

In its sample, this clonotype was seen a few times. CDR3 sequence (DNA): TGTGCCAGCAGTCCCCTAGGTAGCGACTATGGCTACACCTTC. Amino acid sequence: CASSPLGSDYGYTF. This chain links TRBV27 with TRBJ1-2; no definite D call. This CDR3 is built from 14 residues. The germline V gene has CDR1 MNHEY and CDR2 SMNVEV (reference sequence). V lost 5 bases to trimming and J lost 3 bases, with 13 bases between them.

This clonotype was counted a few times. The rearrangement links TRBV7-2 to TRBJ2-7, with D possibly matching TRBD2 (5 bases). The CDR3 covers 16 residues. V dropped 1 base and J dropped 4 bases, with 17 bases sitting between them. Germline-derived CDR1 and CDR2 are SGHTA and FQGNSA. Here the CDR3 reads CASSLELVPSGYEQYF. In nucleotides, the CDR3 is TGTGCCAGCAGCTTAGAATTGGTTCCAAGCGGATACGAGCAGTACTTC. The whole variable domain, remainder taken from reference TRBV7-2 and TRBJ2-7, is GAGVSQSPSNKVTEKGKDVELRCDPISGHTALYWYRQSLGQGLEFLIYFQGNSAPDKSGLPSDRFSAERTGGSVSTLTIQRTQQEDSAVYLCASSLELVPSGYEQYFGPGTRLTVT.

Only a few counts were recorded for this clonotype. In nucleotides, the CDR3 is TGTGCCAGCAGCTTACAGGGAAACACAGATACGCAGTATTTT. Encoded protein: CASSLQGNTDTQYF. The chain employs TRBV7-9 and TRBJ2-3, with D possibly matching TRBD1 (5 bases). CDR1 is SEHNR and CDR2 is FQNEAQ in the germline V gene (reference sequence). The ends were cut back, 2 bases at V and 2 bases at J, with 8 bases in the middle. The CDR3 length is 14 residues.

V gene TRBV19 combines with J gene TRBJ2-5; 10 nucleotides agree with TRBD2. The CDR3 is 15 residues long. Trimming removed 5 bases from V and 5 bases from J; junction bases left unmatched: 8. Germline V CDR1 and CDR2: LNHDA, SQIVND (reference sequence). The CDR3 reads CASSRTSGDYETQYF. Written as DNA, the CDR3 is TGTGCCAGTAGTCGTACTAGCGGGGACTACGAGACCCAGTACTTC. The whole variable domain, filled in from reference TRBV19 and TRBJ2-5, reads DGGITQSPKYLFRKEGQNVTLSCEQNLNHDAMYWYRQDPGQGLRLIYYSQIVNDFQKGDIAEGYSVSREKKESFPLTVTSAQKNPTAFYLCASSRTSGDYETQYFGPGTRLLVL.

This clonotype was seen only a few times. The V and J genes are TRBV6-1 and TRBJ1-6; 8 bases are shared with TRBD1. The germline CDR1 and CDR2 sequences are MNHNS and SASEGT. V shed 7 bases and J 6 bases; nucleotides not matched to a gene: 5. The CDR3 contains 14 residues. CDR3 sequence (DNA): TGTGCCAGCATCGGACAGGGTGGTAATTCACCCCTCCACTTT. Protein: CASIGQGGNSPLHF.

The CDR3 sequence: CSAPIRGEQFF. The CDR3 nucleotides are TGCAGTGCCCCGATCCGGGGGGAGCAGTTCTTC. V and J are TRBV20-1 and TRBJ2-1, with D perhaps matching TRBD2 (6 bases). The V gene's germline CDR1 is DFQATT and CDR2 SNEGSKA (reference sequence). V dropped 6 bases and J dropped 10 bases, with 13 bases sitting between them. The CDR3 is 11 residues long.

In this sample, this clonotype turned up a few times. The CDR3 region is CASSSPREMGTLEFDTQYF. In DNA form, the CDR3 reads TGTGCCAGCAGCTCACCGAGAGAGATGGGGACACTGGAATTTGATACGCAGTATTTT. The chain carries TRBV11-1 and TRBJ2-3; possibly TRBD1 for D (6 bases). Germline CDR1 is SGHAT and CDR2 is FQDESV (reference sequence). V was clipped by 4 bases and J by 6 bases, with 29 bases between them. The CDR3 length is 19 residues.

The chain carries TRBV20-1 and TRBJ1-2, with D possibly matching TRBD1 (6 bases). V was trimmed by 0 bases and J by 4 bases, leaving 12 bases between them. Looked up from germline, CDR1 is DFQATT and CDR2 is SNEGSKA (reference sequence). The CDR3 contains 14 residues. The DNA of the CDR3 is TGCAGTGCTAGAGAGATACAGGGTGGCTATGGCTACACCTTC. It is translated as CSAREIQGGYGYTF.

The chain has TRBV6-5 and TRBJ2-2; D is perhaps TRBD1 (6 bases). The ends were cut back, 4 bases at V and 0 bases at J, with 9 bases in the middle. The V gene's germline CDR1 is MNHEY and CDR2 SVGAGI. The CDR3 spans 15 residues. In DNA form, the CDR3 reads TGTGCCAGCAGTTGGGGGACACCGAACACCGGGGAGCTGTTTTTT. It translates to CASSWGTPNTGELFF.

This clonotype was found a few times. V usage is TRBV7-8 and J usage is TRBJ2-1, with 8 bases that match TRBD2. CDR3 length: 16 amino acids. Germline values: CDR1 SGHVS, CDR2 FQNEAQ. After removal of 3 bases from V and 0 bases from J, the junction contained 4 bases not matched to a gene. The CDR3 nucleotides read TGTGCCAGCAGCTTCATAGCGGGGAGCTCCTACAATGAGCAGTTCTTC. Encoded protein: CASSFIAGSSYNEQFF.

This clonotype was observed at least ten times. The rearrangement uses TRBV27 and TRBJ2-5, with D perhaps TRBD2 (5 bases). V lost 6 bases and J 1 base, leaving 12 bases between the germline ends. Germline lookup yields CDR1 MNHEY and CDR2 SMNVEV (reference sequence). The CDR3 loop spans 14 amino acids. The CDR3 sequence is CASSLSETQETQYF. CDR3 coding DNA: TGTGCCAGCAGCCTTAGCGAGACCCAAGAGACCCAGTACTTC.

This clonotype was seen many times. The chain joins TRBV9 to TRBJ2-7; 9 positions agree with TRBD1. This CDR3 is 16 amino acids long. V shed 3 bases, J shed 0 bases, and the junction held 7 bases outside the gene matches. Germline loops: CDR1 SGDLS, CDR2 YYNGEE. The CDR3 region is CASSGPRDRVSYEQYV. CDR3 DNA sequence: TGTGCCAGCAGCGGGCCCCGGGACAGGGTCTCCTACGAGCAGTACGTC.

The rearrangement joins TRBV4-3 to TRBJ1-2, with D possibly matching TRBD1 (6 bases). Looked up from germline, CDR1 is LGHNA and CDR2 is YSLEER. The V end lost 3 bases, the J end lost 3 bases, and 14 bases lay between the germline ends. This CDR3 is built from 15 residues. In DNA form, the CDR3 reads TGCGCCAGCAGCCACAACCCAGGGGCCGACTATGGCTACACCTTC. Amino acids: CASSHNPGADYGYTF.

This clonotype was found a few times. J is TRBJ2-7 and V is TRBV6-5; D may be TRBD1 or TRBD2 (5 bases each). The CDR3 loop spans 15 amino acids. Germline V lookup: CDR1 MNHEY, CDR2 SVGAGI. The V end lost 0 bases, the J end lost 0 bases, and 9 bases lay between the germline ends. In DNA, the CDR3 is TGTGCCAGCAGTTACTCGGGGACGGACTCCTACGAGCAGTACTTC. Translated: CASSYSGTDSYEQYF.

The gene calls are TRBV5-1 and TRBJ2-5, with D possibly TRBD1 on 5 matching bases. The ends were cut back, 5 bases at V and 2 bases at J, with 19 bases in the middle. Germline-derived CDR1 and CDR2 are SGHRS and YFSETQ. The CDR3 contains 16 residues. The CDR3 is CASRKIYGARQETQYF. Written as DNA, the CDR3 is TGCGCCAGCAGGAAGATATATGGGGCCAGGCAAGAGACCCAGTACTTC.

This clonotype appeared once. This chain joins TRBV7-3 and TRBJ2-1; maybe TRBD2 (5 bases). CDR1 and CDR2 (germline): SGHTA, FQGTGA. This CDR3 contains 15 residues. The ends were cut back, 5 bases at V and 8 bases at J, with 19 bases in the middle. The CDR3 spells CASSDGLAPSDEQFF. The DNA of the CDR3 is TGTGCCAGCAGCGATGGACTGGCCCCGAGTGATGAGCAGTTCTTC.

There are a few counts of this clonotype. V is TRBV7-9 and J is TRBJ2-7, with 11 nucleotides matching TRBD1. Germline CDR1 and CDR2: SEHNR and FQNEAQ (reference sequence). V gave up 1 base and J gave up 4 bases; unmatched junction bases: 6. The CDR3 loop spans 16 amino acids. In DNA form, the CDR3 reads TGTGCCAGCAGCTTAGGGACAGGGGGCTCACCATACGAGCAGTACGTC. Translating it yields CASSLGTGGSPYEQYV.

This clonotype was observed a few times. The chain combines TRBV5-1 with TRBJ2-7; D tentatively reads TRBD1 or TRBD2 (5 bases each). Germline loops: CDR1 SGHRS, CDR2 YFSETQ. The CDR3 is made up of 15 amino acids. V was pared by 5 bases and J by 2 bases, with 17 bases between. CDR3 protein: CASSPTAGTAYEQYF. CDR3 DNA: TGCGCCAGCAGTCCTACGGCAGGGACGGCCTACGAGCAGTACTTC.